Presented here are 6 T cell receptor beta chains from one specimen sequenced in a study of blood T cell repertoires in COVID-19 (dated by TCRdb to 2018 to 2021). The method behind the library was the immunoSEQ multiplex PCR assay. TCRdb re-hosts the immuneACCESS table, in-frame sequences only. Its copies lack some clones; in the studies checked, an unresolved V gene accounts for under half of them, and the cause for the rest is not known. This sample lists about 150,000 clones; over 75% were detected once. The top ten constitute 8% of the sample. The sequenced sample consisted of peripheral blood. Receptors originate from a woman aged 55-70 years with COVID-19, enrolled during active disease.

In its sample, this clone was seen once. The chain employs TRBV5-1 and TRBJ2-1; 7 bases are shared with TRBD2. This CDR3 comprises 15 residues. Trimming cost V 0 bases and J 7 bases; bases outside gene matches: 7. Germline CDR1 reads SGHRS; CDR2 reads YFSETQ. The DNA for the CDR3 is TGCGCCAGCAGCTTGGGGTCTAGCGGATGGAATGAGCAGTTCTTC. The encoded protein is CASSLGSSGWNEQFF.

The chain has TRBV13 and TRBJ2-7; 13 bases are a match to TRBD2. This CDR3 is built from 16 residues. V lost 4 bases, J lost 3 bases, and 6 bases stayed unmatched. Germline V gives CDR1 PRHDT, CDR2 FYEKMQ (reference sequence). The DNA of the CDR3 is TGTGCCAGCAGCTGGACTAGCGGGGGCCAACTCTACGAGCAGTACTTC. This encodes CASSWTSGGQLYEQYF.

This chain uses TRBV18 with TRBJ2-5, with 7 bases identical to TRBD1. Germline V CDR1 and CDR2: KGHSH, LQKENI. This CDR3 region has 13 residues. With 2 bases clipped from V and 3 bases from J, the junction kept 0 bases outside the gene matches. CDR3 loop: CASSPGTEETQYF. The CDR3 DNA is TGTGCCAGCTCACCAGGGACAGAAGAGACCCAGTACTTC.

The chain is built from TRBV15 and TRBJ1-1; D may be TRBD1 (6 bases). CDR3 size: 14 residues. Germline CDR1 is LNHNV and CDR2 is YYDKDF (reference sequence). V lost 6 bases and J lost 0, with 11 bases in between. CDR3 protein: CATRVGHMNTEAFF. The CDR3 DNA sequence: TGTGCCACCAGGGTGGGACATATGAACACTGAAGCTTTCTTT. The whole variable domain, filled in from reference TRBV15 and TRBJ1-1, reads DAMVIQNPRYQVTQFGKPVTLSCSQTLNHNVMYWYQQKSSQAPKLLFHYYDKDFNNEADTPDNFQSRRPNTSFCFLDIRSPGLGDTAMYLCATRVGHMNTEAFFGQGTRLTVV.

The genes are TRBV9 and TRBJ2-5; D gene ambiguous. From germline, CDR1 is SGDLS and CDR2 YYNGEE. There are 12 residues in the CDR3. Trimming shortened V by 3 bases and J by 5 bases, and 8 bases separated the two germline ends. CDR3 sequence (DNA): TGTGCCAGCAGCGGACGGAGTGAGACCCAGTACTTC. It codes for CASSGRSETQYF.

The chain joins TRBV29-1 to TRBJ2-2; D not resolved. The CDR3 is 13 residues long. V was cut by 7 bases and J by 1 base, with 10 bases left in between. In germline, CDR1 is SQVTM, CDR2 ANQGSEA. The CDR3 loop is CSARHRNTGELFF. The CDR3 DNA follows: TGCAGCGCCCGACATCGGAACACCGGGGAGCTGTTTTTT.